Listed below are T cell receptor beta chains from one sample, sequenced in a study of response to subunit inactivated influenza vaccine. TCRdb passed the RT-PCR reads through MiXCR, listing each CDR3 protein once. The sample yields about 540,000 distinct CDR3 sequences, around 25% seen once. These same data were also listed under a study on T cells expressing NK-cell markers.

The material sequenced was CD4+ T cells sorted from PBMCs, taken approximately 13 days after vaccination. The receptor set was obtained from a man aged 45-65 years who received an inactivated influenza vaccine. Each CDR3 is given with its conserved first and last residue. A D gene is named only where the DNA matches it firmly. Where a row states a size, it is once, few, many or the class of an expanded clone; other rows omit it.

v_gene	d_gene	j_gene	abundance	CDR3nt	CDR3aa
TRBV29-1	NA	TRBJ2-3	few	TGCAGCGTTGAAGAGGGGACTACGCAGTATTTT	CSVEEGTTQYF
TRBV5-1	TRBD2	TRBJ2-1	few	TGCGCCAGCAGCTTGGCGTCTAGCGGATACAATGAGCAGTTCTTC	CASSLASSGYNEQFF
TRBV6-1	TRBD1	TRBJ1-5	NA	TGTGCCAGCAGTGATTGGACAGGGTATCAGCCCCAGCATTTT	CASSDWTGYQPQHF
TRBV5-1	TRBD1	TRBJ2-3	NA	TGCGCCAGCAGCCCCGGACAGGGGGCTCGCACAGATACGCAGTATTTT	CASSPGQGARTDTQYF
TRBV5-1	NA	TRBJ1-5	many	TGCGCCAGCAGCTTGTGGGGACCGAGCAATCAGCCCCAGCATTTT	CASSLWGPSNQPQHF
TRBV5-1	TRBD1	TRBJ1-1	NA	TGCGCCAGCAGCTCCCAAGGGGGCTGGGGAACTGAAGCTTTCTTT	CASSSQGGWGTEAFF
TRBV18	TRBD2	TRBJ2-3	NA	TGTGCCAGCTCACCAAGGGTATTAGCGGGGGAGTCCACAGATACGCAGTATTTT	CASSPRVLAGESTDTQYF
TRBV12-3/TRBV12-4	TRBD2	TRBJ2-5	NA	TGTGCCAGCAGTTGGACTAGCGGGGGGTACATACTAGAGACCCAGTACTTC	CASSWTSGGYILETQYF
TRBV11-3	NA	TRBJ2-1	few	TGTGCCAGCAGCTTAGATCGGAGTCGTGAGCAGTTCTTC	CASSLDRSREQFF
TRBV12-3/TRBV12-4	NA	TRBJ2-7	few	TGTGCCAGCACCGGGTCTCTATACGAGCAGTACTTC	CASTGSLYEQYF
TRBV4-3	TRBD1	TRBJ1-4	NA	TGCGCCAGCAGCCAAAGTCCCGGGACAGGGACGAGGTTTTTT	CASSQSPGTGTRFF
TRBV12-3/TRBV12-4	NA	TRBJ2-7	NA	TGTGCCAGCAGCCGAGCTGAAGGGACCTACGAGCAGTACTTC	CASSRAEGTYEQYF
TRBV7-3	NA	TRBJ2-3	NA	TGTGCCAGCAGCGAGGGCAGGGCTTCAGATACGCAGTATTTT	CASSEGRASDTQYF
TRBV6-5	NA	TRBJ1-1	NA	TGTGCCAGCAGTTATTCTCAGGGACTTGAAGCTTTCTTT	CASSYSQGLEAFF
TRBV5-6	NA	TRBJ2-2	few	TGTGCCAGCAGCTTGGTCGGGGGCATCGTCACCGGGGAGCTGTTTTTT	CASSLVGGIVTGELFF
TRBV20-1	TRBD2	TRBJ2-7	NA	TGCAGTGCTAGCCCGCCCCCCGGACTAGCGGGCGACTACGAGCAGTACTTC	CSASPPPGLAGDYEQYF
TRBV20-1	TRBD1	TRBJ2-3	many	TGCAGTGCTAGAGATCTACGGAAACAGGGGGCCGATACGCAGTATTTT	CSARDLRKQGADTQYF
TRBV27	NA	TRBJ1-1	many	TGTGCCAGCAGTAAGCGTCTTGCGGGGAACACTGAAGCTTTCTTT	CASSKRLAGNTEAFF
TRBV29-1	TRBD2	TRBJ2-1	few	TGCAGCGTTAGGACCCCGGGGGGTGAGCAGTTCTTC	CSVRTPGGEQFF
TRBV12-3/TRBV12-4	NA	TRBJ2-7	NA	TGTGCCAGCAGTCCAGGACTGATCTCCTACGAGCAGTACTTC	CASSPGLISYEQYF
TRBV20-1	TRBD1	TRBJ2-5	NA	TGCAGTGCTGTAGACAGGGCCTTACCCCAAGAGACCCAGTACTTC	CSAVDRALPQETQYF
TRBV24-1	TRBD1	TRBJ2-1	few	TGTGCCACCAGTGATACCGGACAGGCTGGGGGCAATGAGCAGTTCTTC	CATSDTGQAGGNEQFF
TRBV7-2	TRBD2	TRBJ2-1	many	TGTGCCAGCACCCGGGGGGCCGGACTAGCGGGGAACAATGAGCAGTTCTTC	CASTRGAGLAGNNEQFF
TRBV5-1	NA	TRBJ1-1	few	TGCGCCAGCAGCGAGGGCCGGGGCACTGAAGCTTTCTTT	CASSEGRGTEAFF
TRBV9	TRBD2	TRBJ2-2	NA	TGTGCCAGCAGCGTAGGGGACTATAACACCGGGGAGCTGTTTTTT	CASSVGDYNTGELFF
TRBV4-2	NA	TRBJ2-5	NA	TGTGCCAGCAGCCCCAGACTAGGACAAGAGACCCAGTACTTC	CASSPRLGQETQYF